This T cell receptor beta chain was sequenced in a study of chemoradiotherapy in HPV16-positive cancers. Overall study findings and caveats: The functional HPV-specific definition rests on just two HPV16-positive patients.

The CDR3 is 15 amino acids. Losses at the gene ends were 3 bases for V and 2 bases for J; bases not matched to a gene: 5. From germline, CDR1 is SGHTA and CDR2 FQGNSA. The repertoire was sequenced with immunoSEQ multiplex PCR; TCRdb's copy has only in-frame clones and lacks some. The sample comprises approximately 58,000 clones, roughly 90% of which are singletons, and around 3.5% rests with the top ten. Samples were taken several times over chemoradiotherapy. Points on this clone: Its cognate antigen is unknown.

The source material was blood, sampled from a patient who underwent chemoradiotherapy. The genes are TRBV7-2 and TRBJ2-5; 8 bases are shared with TRBD1. The TCR originated in a human donor with HPV-associated anogenital cancer. The CDR3 is CASSFDRGKQETQYF. CDR3 sequence (DNA): TGTGCCAGCAGCTTTGACAGGGGAAAGCAAGAGACCCAGTACTTC.